The following is a T cell receptor beta chain sequence with its context. All sequencing subjects had displayed CD8+CD57+ cell expansion on flow cytometry. With no exception, the patients had severe acquired aplastic anemia. This sample is part of a study of CD8+CD57+ T cells in acquired aplastic anemia. V gave up 2 bases and J gave up 8 bases, with 12 bases separating them. The germline gives CDR1 MNHEY, CDR2 SVGAGI. CDR3 size: 13 residues. Genomic DNA served as template for TCR beta VDJ and CDR3 profiling. TCRdb ran MiXCR on the reads and lists one entry per CDR3 protein. The sample records approximately 250,000 distinct CDR3 sequences, about 80% being singletons.

The sequence derives from a human donor with aplastic anemia. This chain connects TRBV6-5 to TRBJ1-2, with D maybe TRBD1 (6 bases). Sequencing input: sorted CD4+, CD8+, or CD8+CD57+ T cells (not recorded which) from PBMCs. The CDR3 nucleotides read TGTGCCAGCAGTTACCCCGGACAGCCCGGCTACACCTTC. This codes for CASSYPGQPGYTF.